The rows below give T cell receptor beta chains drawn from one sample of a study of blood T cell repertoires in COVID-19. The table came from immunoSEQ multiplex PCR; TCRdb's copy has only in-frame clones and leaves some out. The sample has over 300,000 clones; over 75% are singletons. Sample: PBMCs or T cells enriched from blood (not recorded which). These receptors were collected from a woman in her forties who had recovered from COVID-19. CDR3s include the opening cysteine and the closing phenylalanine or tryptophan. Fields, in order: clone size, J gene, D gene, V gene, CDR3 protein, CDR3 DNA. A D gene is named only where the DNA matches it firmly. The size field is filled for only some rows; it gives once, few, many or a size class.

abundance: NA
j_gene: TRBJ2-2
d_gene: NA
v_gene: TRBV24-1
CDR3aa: CATTPGQNTGELFF
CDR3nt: TGTGCCACCACCCCGGGACAGAACACCGGGGAGCTGTTTTTT

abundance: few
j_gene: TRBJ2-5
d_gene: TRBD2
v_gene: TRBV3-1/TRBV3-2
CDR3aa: CASSQAVAGGETQYF
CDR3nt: TGTGCCAGCAGCCAAGCTGTAGCGGGGGGGGAGACCCAGTACTTC

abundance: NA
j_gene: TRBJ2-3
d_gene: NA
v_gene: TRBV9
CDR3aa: CASSGAGTDTQYF
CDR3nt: TGTGCCAGCAGCGGGGCAGGGACAGATACGCAGTATTTT

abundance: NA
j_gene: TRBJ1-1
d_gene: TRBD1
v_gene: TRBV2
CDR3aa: CASSYPVTGGLNTEAFF
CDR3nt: TGTGCCAGCAGTTACCCCGTGACAGGGGGGTTGAACACTGAAGCTTTCTTT

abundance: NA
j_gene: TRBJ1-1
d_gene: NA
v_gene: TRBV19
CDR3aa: CASSPRQLGGNTEAFF
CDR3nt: TGTGCCAGTAGTCCCAGACAGTTAGGGGGGAACACTGAAGCTTTCTTT

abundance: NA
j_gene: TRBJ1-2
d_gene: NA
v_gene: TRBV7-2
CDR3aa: CASSSRQDYGYTF
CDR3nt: TGTGCCAGCAGCTCTCGACAGGACTATGGCTACACCTTC

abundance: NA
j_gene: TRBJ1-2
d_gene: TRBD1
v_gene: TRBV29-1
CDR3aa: CSAVGQDYGYTF
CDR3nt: TGCAGCGCCGTAGGACAGGACTATGGCTACACCTTC

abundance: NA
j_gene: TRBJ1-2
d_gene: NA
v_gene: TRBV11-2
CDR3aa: CASSRDSYGYTF
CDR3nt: TGTGCCAGCAGCCGCGACAGCTATGGCTACACCTTC

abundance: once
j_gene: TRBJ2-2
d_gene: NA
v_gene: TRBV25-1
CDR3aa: CASSDNRNTGELFF
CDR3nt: TGTGCCAGCAGTGACAACAGAAACACCGGGGAGCTGTTTTTT

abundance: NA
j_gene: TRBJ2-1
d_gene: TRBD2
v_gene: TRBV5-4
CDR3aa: CASSRFSSGGEQFF
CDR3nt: TGTGCCAGCAGCCGATTTTCTAGCGGGGGTGAGCAGTTCTTC

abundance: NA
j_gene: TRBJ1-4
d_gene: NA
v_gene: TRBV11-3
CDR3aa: CASSLDREKLFF
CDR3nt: TGTGCCAGCAGCTTAGATCGTGAAAAACTGTTTTTT

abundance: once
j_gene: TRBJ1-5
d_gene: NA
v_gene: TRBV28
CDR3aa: CASSSVVAVNNQPQHF
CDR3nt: TGTGCCAGCAGTTCCGTTGTGGCAGTAAATAATCAGCCCCAGCATTTT

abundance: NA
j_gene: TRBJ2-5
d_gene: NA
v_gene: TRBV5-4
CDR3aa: CASSLERTLETQYF
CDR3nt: TGTGCCAGCAGCTTGGAACGGACATTGGAGACCCAGTACTTC

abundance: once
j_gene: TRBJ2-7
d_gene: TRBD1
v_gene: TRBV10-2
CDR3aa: CASSGTGGAGSGIIYEQYF
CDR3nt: TGCGCCAGCAGTGGGACAGGGGGAGCTGGTAGCGGGATCATCTACGAGCAGTACTTC

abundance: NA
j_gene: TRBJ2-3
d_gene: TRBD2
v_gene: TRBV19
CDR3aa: CASSNGREALTDTQYF
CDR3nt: TGTGCCAGTAGTAACGGGCGGGAGGCCCTTACAGATACGCAGTATTTT

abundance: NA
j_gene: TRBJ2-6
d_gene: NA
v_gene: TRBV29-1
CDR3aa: CSVWAQGRGGANVLTF
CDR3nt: TGCAGCGTTTGGGCACAGGGAAGAGGTGGGGCCAACGTCCTGACTTTC